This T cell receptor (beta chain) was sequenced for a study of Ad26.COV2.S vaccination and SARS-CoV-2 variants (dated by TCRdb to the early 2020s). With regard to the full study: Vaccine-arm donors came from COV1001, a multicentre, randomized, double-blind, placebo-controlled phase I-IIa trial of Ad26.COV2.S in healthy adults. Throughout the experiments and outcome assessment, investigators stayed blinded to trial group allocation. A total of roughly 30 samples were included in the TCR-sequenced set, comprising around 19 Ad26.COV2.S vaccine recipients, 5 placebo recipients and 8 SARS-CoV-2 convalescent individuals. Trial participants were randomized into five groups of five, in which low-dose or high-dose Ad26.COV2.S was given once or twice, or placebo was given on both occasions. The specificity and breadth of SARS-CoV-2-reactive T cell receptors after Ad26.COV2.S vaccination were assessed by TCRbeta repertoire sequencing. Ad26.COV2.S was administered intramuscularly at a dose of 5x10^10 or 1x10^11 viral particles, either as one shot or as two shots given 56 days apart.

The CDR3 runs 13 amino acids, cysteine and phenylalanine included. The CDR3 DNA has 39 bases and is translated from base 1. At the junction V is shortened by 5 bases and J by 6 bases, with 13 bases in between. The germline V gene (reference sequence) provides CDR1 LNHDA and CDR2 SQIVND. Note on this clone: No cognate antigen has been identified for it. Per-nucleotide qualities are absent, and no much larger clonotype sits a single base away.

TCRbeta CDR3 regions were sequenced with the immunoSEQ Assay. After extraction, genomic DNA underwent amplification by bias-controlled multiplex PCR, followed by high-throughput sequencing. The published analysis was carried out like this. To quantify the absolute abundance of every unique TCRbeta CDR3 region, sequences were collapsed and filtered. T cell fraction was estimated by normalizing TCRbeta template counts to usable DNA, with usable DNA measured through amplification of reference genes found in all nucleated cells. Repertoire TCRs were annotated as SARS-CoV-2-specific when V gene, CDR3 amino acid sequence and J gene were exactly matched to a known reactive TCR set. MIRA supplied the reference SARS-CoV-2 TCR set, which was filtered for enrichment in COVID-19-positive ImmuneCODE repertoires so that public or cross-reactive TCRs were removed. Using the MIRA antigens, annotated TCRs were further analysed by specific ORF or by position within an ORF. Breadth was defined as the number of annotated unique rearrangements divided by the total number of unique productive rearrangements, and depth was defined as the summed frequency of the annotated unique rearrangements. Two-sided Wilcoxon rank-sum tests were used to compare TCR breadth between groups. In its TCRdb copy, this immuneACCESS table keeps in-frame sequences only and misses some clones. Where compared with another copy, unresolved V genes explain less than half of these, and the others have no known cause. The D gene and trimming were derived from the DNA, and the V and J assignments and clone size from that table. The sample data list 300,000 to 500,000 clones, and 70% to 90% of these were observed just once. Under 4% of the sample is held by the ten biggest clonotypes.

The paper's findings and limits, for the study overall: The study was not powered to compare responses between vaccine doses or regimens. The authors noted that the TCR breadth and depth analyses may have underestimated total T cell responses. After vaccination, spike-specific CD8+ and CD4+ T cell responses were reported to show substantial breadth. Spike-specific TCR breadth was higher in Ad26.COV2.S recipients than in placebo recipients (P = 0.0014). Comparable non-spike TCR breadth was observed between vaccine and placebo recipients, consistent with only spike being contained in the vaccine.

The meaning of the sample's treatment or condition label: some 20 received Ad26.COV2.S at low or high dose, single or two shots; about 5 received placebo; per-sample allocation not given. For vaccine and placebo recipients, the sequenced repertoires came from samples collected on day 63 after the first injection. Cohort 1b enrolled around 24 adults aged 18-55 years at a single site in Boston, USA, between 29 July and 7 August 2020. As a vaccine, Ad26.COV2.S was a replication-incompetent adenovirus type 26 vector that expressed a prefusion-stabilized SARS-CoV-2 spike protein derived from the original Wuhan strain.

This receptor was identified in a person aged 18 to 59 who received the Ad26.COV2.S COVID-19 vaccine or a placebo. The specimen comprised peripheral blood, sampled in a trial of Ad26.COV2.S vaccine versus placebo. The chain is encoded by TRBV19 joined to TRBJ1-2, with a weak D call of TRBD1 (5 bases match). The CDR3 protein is CASSPQGEDGYTF. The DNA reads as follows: TGTGCCAGTAGTCCCCAGGGCGAGGATGGCTACACCTTC.